Here is one TCR beta chain with its context. V gave up 4 bases and J gave up 5 bases, with 9 bases separating them. CDR3 length equals 13 residues. Per the germline V gene, CDR1 is MGHRA and CDR2 is YSYEKL. Measured with immunoSEQ multiplex PCR; TCRdb has only the in-frame clones, and not every one. The sample carries 30,000 to 35,000 clones, roughly three quarters recorded once. This specimen belongs to a study of OX40 agonist ivuxolimab in advanced cancers. The sequence was obtained from an adult with an advanced solid tumor such as melanoma, head and neck, liver or kidney cancer. The sequences come from CD4+ or CD8+ T cells sorted from blood, collected in a trial of the OX40 agonist ivuxolimab. The rearrangement links TRBV4-1 to TRBJ2-1; D unclear. CDR3 amino acids: CASSLWTNNEQFF. CDR3 nucleotide sequence: TGCGCCAGCAGCCTCTGGACCAACAATGAGCAGTTCTTC.